A single TCR beta chain is shown here with its context. This entry comes from a study of T cell changes during pregnancy in multiple sclerosis. Using immunoSEQ multiplex PCR, the repertoire was profiled, and TCRdb retains in-frame clones only, with some absent. This table holds just under 35,000 clones, about nine tenths found once. The CDR3 extends over 15 amino acids. Trimming removed 4 bases from V and 6 bases from J; junction bases left unmatched: 2. Germline CDR1 and CDR2: LNHDA and SQIVND (reference sequence). The V and J genes are TRBV19 and TRBJ2-1; 14 nucleotides line up with TRBD2. Specimen: peripheral blood, collected in the second trimester of pregnancy. The source of this sequence is a female donor in good health, enrolled as a control in a pregnancy study. CDR3 in amino acids: CASSTTSGGANEQFF. Written as DNA, the CDR3 is TGTGCCAGTAGTACGACTAGCGGGGGGGCCAATGAGCAGTTCTTC.